This T cell receptor (beta chain) was recovered during a study of T cell responses to AZD1222 COVID-19 vaccine. About the study: Pooling of second doses given at about 4 or about 12 weeks was done.

Findings and limits, study-wide: The donor group comprised mostly white British people and more females; the analysis possibly underestimated clonal diversity. Vaccine-related CD4 TCRs covered spike, predominating at 160-218 and 743-854. No day 14 peak samples; only post-peak repertoires were characterized.

This clone was detected only once. The antigen is not known. Trimming took 1 base from V and 9 from J, leaving 10 bases between them. The CDR3 has 13 amino acids. Germline V gives CDR1 SEHNR, CDR2 FQNEAQ (reference sequence). Assay used: immunoSEQ multiplex PCR; TCRdb lists only in-frame clones, some missing. The sample carries more than 95,000 clones, about nine tenths recorded once. This sequence originates from an adult in good health. The chain joins TRBV7-9 to TRBJ1-3; no definite D call. Material: peripheral blood, obtained on day 0 of AZD1222 vaccination. The CDR3 bases are TGTGCCAGCAGCTTAGAGCCCCGGCCCACCATATATTTT. Amino acids: CASSLEPRPTIYF.